Given below is one TCR beta chain in context. Its specificity is unknown. This specimen belongs to a study of OX40 agonist ivuxolimab in advanced cancers. Study findings and constraints: Expanded clones were, on average, more numerous among CD8+ T cells than CD4+. Both blood CD4+ and CD8+ T cells showed clonal growth by week 6 at 0.1 to 3.0 mg/kg.

CDR1 is MNHEY and CDR2 is SVGAGI in the germline V gene. Trimming removed 6 bases at V and 7 bases at J, with 12 bases between. This CDR3 is 12 amino acids long. Method: immunoSEQ multiplex PCR; TCRdb's copy keeps in-frame clones and lacks some. In the table there are around 75,000 clones, about 90% of which are singletons. This clonotype originated in an adult with an advanced solid tumor such as melanoma, head and neck, liver or kidney cancer. Sequences were derived from CD4+ or CD8+ T cells sorted from blood, sampled in a trial of the OX40 agonist ivuxolimab. The gene calls are TRBV6-5 and TRBJ1-2; D is unclear. CDR3 bases: TGTGCCAGCAGCCACAGAGAGGGTGGCTACACCTTC. The encoded protein is CASSHREGGYTF.